This TCR beta chain was captured in a study of T cell responses to AZD1222 COVID-19 vaccine. Study findings and constraints: Across spike, vaccine-associated CD4 TCRs were found, dominant at 160-218 and 743-854. The repertoires were collected only after the peak T cell response.

Analyses pooled second doses at about 4 or about 12 weeks. The assay was immunoSEQ multiplex PCR, and TCRdb's table has in-frame clones only and misses some. The sample lists under 80,000 clones; around nine tenths were seen once. Worth noting for this clone: The target antigen is unknown.

The V gene's germline CDR1 is SGHTA and CDR2 FQGNSA. This CDR3 has 17 residues. With 1 base clipped from V and 2 bases from J, the junction kept 7 bases outside the gene matches. This specimen consisted of peripheral blood, obtained 28 days after the second AZD1222 dose. This chain joins TRBV7-2 and TRBJ2-7, with 11 bases matching TRBD2. This receptor was taken from an adult who received the AZD1222 COVID-19 vaccine. The CDR3 DNA is TGTGCCAGCAGCTTAGTAGCGGGAGGGCCCTTGGCCTACGAGCAGTACTTC. Amino acids: CASSLVAGGPLAYEQYF. Full variable domain (missing parts from reference TRBV7-2 and TRBJ2-7): GAGVSQSPSNKVTEKGKDVELRCDPISGHTALYWYRQSLGQGLEFLIYFQGNSAPDKSGLPSDRFSAERTGGSVSTLTIQRTQQEDSAVYLCASSLVAGGPLAYEQYFGPGTRLTVT.